These T cell receptor beta chains were read from a single sample in a study of blood T cell repertoires in COVID-19. Using immunoSEQ multiplex PCR, the repertoire was profiled, and TCRdb retains in-frame clones only, with some absent. Altogether 75,000 to 90,000 clones are present, roughly 80% being singletons, with the ten largest covering roughly 18%. The sequenced material came from peripheral blood. These receptors originate from a man at least 80 years old with active or convalescent COVID-19. The CDR3 runs from the conserved cysteine through the conserved F or W. The D gene is left open where the match is weak. Some rows have no size entry. The others give once, few or many, or a class for an expanded clone.

v_gene	d_gene	abundance	j_gene	CDR3aa	CDR3nt
TRBV5-1	-	-	TRBJ1-3	CASSRLPSGNTIYF	TGCGCCAGCAGTCGACTGCCCTCTGGAAACACCATATATTTT
TRBV7-3	TRBD1	once	TRBJ2-3	CASSRDRGQTDTQYF	TGTGCCAGCAGCCGGGACAGGGGGCAGACAGATACGCAGTATTTT
TRBV24-1	TRBD1	once	TRBJ2-5	CATSVNRGSQETQYF	TGTGCCACCAGTGTTAACAGGGGGAGTCAAGAGACCCAGTACTTC
TRBV27	-	-	TRBJ1-5	CASSIRGNQPQHF	TGTGCCAGCAGTATAAGGGGGAATCAGCCCCAGCATTTT
TRBV10-3	-	-	TRBJ2-1	CAISPQGNEQFF	TGTGCCATCAGCCCCCAGGGAAATGAGCAGTTCTTC
TRBV19	-	-	TRBJ1-6	CASSIAGRGSPLHF	TGTGCCAGTAGCATCGCGGGCCGGGGATCACCCCTCCACTTT
TRBV19	-	few	TRBJ2-2	CASSGQPYTGELFF	TGTGCCAGTAGTGGACAGCCGTACACCGGGGAGCTGTTTTTT
TRBV4-1	-	-	TRBJ1-3	CASSQDRWSGDRTGNTIYF	TGCGCCAGCAGCCAAGATCGGTGGTCAGGGGACCGGACTGGAAACACCATATATTTT
TRBV19	-	-	TRBJ1-6	CASSTADGISPLHF	TGTGCCAGTAGTACGGCGGACGGGATTTCACCCCTCCACTTT
TRBV6-5	TRBD1	once	TRBJ1-1	CASSSRGVTEAFF	TGTGCCAGCAGTTCCAGGGGGGTCACTGAAGCTTTCTTT
TRBV19	-	-	TRBJ2-3	CASKGGASTDTQYF	TGTGCCAGTAAGGGCGGGGCTAGCACAGATACGCAGTATTTT
TRBV10-2	TRBD1	-	TRBJ1-3	CASSRTGVGNTIYF	TGCGCCAGCAGTAGGACAGGGGTCGGAAACACCATATATTTT
TRBV24-1	-	once	TRBJ2-3	CATSDSRGRTDTQYF	TGTGCCACCAGTGATTCCAGGGGTCGGACAGATACGCAGTATTTT
TRBV1	-	-	TRBJ1-5	CTSDPVDYSNQPQHF	TGCACCAGCGACCCTGTGGACTATAGCAATCAGCCCCAGCATTTT
TRBV6-5	-	-	TRBJ1-2	CAAHEVNGYTF	TGTGCCGCGCACGAGGTTAATGGCTACACCTTC
TRBV5-1	-	-	TRBJ2-5	CASSIGGGETQYF	TGCGCCAGCAGCATTGGCGGCGGGGAGACCCAGTACTTC
TRBV10-1	-	-	TRBJ1-3	CASTRDRTGNTIYF	TGCGCCAGCACCAGAGACAGGACTGGAAACACCATATATTTT
TRBV10-3	TRBD2	-	TRBJ2-1	CAISDTWTSGHNEQFF	TGTGCCATCAGTGACACTTGGACTAGCGGGCACAATGAGCAGTTCTTC
TRBV27	TRBD2	-	TRBJ2-1	CASSLGTSGSRNEQFF	TGTGCCAGCAGTTTGGGGACTAGCGGGAGTCGGAATGAGCAGTTCTTC
TRBV19	TRBD1	-	TRBJ1-2	CASRSDRGRGDYGYTF	TGTGCCAGTAGGAGCGACAGGGGGCGAGGGGACTATGGCTACACCTTC
TRBV2	-	-	TRBJ2-5	CASRGPGLTAQYF	TGTGCCAGCAGGGGACCGGGACTCACAGCCCAGTACTTC
TRBV11-2	-	-	TRBJ2-2	CASSLNAPGELFF	TGTGCCAGCAGCTTAAATGCGCCCGGGGAGCTGTTTTTT
TRBV4-2	TRBD1	-	TRBJ1-2	CASSRRDRGSNYGYTF	TGTGCCAGCAGCCGACGGGACAGGGGTTCTAACTATGGCTACACCTTC
TRBV5-4	-	-	TRBJ2-3	CASSQRLRVGGTDTQYF	TGTGCCAGCAGCCAGCGCCTGCGGGTTGGGGGCACAGATACGCAGTATTTT
TRBV19	TRBD2	-	TRBJ2-3	CASSPSWRTSGRAGTDTQYF	TGTGCCAGTAGTCCTTCCTGGCGGACTAGCGGGAGGGCCGGCACAGATACGCAGTATTTT
TRBV5-1	TRBD1	-	TRBJ1-3	CASSSGTGGISSGNTIYF	TGCGCCAGCAGTTCCGGGACAGGGGGCATATCCTCTGGAAACACCATATATTTT
TRBV5-6	-	-	TRBJ1-1	CASSSTGRRENTEAFF	TGTGCCAGCAGTTCGACAGGCCGTAGGGAGAATACTGAAGCTTTCTTT
TRBV6-5	TRBD1	-	TRBJ1-1	CASSSIWGTQGVEAFF	TGTGCCAGCAGTTCTATCTGGGGGACACAGGGGGTTGAAGCTTTCTTT
TRBV6-5	-	few	TRBJ1-2	CASSYSPDFSNYGYTF	TGTGCCAGCAGTTACTCCCCGGACTTCTCCAACTATGGCTACACCTTC
TRBV12-3/TRBV12-4	-	-	TRBJ2-1	CASSFFNNEQFF	TGTGCCAGCAGTTTTTTCAACAATGAGCAGTTCTTC
TRBV25-1	-	-	TRBJ1-3	CASSEPGNQNTIYF	TGTGCCAGCAGTGAACCAGGGAACCAAAACACCATATATTTT
TRBV20-1	-	-	TRBJ1-1	CSARTTAEAFF	TGCAGTGCTAGGACGACAGCTGAAGCTTTCTTT
TRBV5-8	TRBD1	-	TRBJ1-6	CASSSTTGFISPLHF	TGTGCCAGCAGCTCGACGACAGGGTTTATTTCACCCCTCCACTTT
TRBV9	-	-	TRBJ2-2	CASSVLGDTGELFF	TGTGCCAGCAGCGTATTAGGGGACACCGGGGAGCTGTTTTTT